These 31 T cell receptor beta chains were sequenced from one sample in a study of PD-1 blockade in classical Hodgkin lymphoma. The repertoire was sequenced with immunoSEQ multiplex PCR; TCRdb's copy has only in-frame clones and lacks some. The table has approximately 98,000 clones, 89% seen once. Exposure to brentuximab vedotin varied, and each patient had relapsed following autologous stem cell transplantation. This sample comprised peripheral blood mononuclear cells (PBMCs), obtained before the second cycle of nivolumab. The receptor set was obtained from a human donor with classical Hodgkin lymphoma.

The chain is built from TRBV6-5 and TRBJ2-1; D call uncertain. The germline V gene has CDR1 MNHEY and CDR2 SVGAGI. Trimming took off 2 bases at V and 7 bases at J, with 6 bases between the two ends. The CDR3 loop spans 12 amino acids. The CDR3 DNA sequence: TGTGCCAGCAGTTACCTTAGAAATGAGCAGTTCTTC. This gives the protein CASSYLRNEQFF.

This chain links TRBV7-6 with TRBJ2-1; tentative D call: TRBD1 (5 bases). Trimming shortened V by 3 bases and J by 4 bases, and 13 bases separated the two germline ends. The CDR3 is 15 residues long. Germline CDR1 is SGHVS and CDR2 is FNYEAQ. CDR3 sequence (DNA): TGTGCCAGCAGCTTGCCCGGGCCAGGGTACAATGAGCAGTTCTTC. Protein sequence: CASSLPGPGYNEQFF.

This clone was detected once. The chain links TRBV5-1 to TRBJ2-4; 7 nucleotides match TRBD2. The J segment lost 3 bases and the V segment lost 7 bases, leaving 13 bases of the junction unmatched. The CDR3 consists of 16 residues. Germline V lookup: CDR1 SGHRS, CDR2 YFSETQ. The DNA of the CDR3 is TGCGCCAGCTCGGAAGAATTGTGGGGGGGCAAAAACATTCAGTACTTC. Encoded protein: CASSEELWGGKNIQYF. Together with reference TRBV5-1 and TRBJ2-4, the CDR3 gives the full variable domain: KAGVTQTPRYLIKTRGQQVTLSCSPISGHRSVSWYQQTPGQGLQFLFEYFSETQRNKGNFPGRFSGRQFSNSRSEMNVSTLELGDSALYLCASSEELWGGKNIQYFGAGTRLSVL.

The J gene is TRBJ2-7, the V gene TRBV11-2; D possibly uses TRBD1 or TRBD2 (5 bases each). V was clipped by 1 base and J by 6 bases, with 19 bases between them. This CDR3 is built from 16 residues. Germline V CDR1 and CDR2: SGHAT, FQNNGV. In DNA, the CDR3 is TGTGCCAGCAGCTTAGGGGCCGGGACGTACGCCGTCGAGCAGTACTTC. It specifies CASSLGAGTYAVEQYF.

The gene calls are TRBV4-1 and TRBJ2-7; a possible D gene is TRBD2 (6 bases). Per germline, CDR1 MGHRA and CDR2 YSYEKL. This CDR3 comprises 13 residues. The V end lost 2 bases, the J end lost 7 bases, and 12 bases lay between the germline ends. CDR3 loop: CASSQRSAGEQYF. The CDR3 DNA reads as TGCGCCAGCAGCCAAAGGTCCGCGGGAGAGCAGTACTTC.

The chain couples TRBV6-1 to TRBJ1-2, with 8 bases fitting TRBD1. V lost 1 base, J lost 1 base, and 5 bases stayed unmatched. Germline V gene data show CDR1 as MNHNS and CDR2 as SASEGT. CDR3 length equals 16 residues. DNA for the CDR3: TGTGCCAGCAGTGAAGTGGGGGACAGGTTTAACTATGGCTACACCTTC. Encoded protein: CASSEVGDRFNYGYTF.

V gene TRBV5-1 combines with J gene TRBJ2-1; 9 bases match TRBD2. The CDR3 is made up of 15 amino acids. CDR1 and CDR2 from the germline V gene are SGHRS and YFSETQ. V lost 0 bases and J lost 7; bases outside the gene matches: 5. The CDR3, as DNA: TGCGCCAGCAGCTTGGTTGCGGGAGGGGGAAATGAGCAGTTCTTC. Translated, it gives CASSLVAGGGNEQFF.

CDR3 coding DNA: TGTGCCAGCAGTGAAGACAGACCCTCCTACAATGAGCAGTTCTTC. It specifies CASSEDRPSYNEQFF. This sequence joins TRBV6-1 and TRBJ2-1; D is ambiguous. Germline V gene data show CDR1 as MNHNS and CDR2 as SASEGT. The CDR3 covers 15 residues. Between the trimmed V and J ends, which lost 1 base and 0 bases, there was a span of 7 bases.

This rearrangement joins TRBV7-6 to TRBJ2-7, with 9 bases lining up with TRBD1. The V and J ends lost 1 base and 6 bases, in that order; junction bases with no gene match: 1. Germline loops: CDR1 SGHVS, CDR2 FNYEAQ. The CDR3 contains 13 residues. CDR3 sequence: CASSLGQGGEQYF. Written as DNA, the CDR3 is TGTGCCAGCAGCTTAGGACAGGGGGGCGAGCAGTACTTC.

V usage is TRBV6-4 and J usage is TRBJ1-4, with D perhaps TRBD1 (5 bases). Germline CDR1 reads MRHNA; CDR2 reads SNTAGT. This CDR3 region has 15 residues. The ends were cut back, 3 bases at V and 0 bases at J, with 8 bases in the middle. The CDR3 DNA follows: TGTGCCAGCAGTGATACAGGTGCAACTAATGAAAAACTGTTTTTT. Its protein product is CASSDTGATNEKLFF.

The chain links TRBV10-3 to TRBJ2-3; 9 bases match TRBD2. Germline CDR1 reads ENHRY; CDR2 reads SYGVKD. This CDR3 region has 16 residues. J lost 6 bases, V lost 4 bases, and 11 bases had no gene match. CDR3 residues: CAISAASGADLDTQYF. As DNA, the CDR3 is TGTGCCATCAGTGCGGCTAGCGGGGCCGACCTGGATACGCAGTATTTT.

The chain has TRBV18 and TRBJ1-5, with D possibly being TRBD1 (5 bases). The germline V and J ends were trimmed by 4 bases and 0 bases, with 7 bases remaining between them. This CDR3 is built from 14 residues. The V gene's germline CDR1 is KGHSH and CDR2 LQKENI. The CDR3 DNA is TGTGCCAGCTCACAGGGGAATAGCAATCAGCCCCAGCATTTT. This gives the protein CASSQGNSNQPQHF.

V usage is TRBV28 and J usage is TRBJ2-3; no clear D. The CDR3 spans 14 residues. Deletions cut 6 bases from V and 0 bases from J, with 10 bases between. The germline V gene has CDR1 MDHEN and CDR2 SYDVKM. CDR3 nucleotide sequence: TGTGCCAGCAGGCCCCCGGACAGCACAGATACGCAGTATTTT. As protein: CASRPPDSTDTQYF.

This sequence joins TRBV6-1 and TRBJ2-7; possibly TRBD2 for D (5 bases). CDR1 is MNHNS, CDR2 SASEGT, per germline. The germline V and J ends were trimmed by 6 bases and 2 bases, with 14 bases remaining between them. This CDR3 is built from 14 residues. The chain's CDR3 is CASRGGPFAYEQYF. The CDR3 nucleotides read TGTGCCAGCAGGGGCGGGCCCTTTGCCTACGAGCAGTACTTC.

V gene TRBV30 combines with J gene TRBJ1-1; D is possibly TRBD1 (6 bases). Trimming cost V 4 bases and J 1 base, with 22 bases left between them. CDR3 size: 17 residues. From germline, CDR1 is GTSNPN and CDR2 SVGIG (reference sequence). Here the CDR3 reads CAWIDRDKAFPNTEAFF. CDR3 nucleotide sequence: TGTGCCTGGATTGACCGGGACAAGGCTTTTCCGAACACTGAAGCTTTCTTT.

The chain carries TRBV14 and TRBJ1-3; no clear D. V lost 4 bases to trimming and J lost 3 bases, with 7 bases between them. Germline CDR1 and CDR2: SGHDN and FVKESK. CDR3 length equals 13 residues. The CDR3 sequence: CASSPPLGNTIYF. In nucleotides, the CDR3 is TGTGCCAGCAGCCCCCCTCTTGGAAACACCATATATTTT.

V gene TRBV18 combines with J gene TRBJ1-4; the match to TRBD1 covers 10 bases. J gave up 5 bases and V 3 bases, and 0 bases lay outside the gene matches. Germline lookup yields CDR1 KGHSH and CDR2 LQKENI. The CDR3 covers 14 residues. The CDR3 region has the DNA TGTGCCAGCTCACCGGACAGGGGGAATGAAAAACTGTTTTTT. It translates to CASSPDRGNEKLFF.

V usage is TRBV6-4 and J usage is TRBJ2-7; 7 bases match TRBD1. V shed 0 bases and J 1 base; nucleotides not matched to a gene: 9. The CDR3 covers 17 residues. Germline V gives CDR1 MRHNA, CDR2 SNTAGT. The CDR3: CASSDSNRGRMSYEQYF. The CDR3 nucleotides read TGTGCCAGCAGTGACTCGAACAGGGGAAGAATGTCCTACGAGCAGTACTTC.

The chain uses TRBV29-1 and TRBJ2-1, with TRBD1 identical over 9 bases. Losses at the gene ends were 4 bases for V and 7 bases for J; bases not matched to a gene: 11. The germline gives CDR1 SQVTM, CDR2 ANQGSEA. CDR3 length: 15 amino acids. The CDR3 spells CSVVGWTGVFNEQFF. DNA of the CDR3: TGCAGCGTTGTAGGGTGGACAGGGGTTTTTAATGAGCAGTTCTTC.

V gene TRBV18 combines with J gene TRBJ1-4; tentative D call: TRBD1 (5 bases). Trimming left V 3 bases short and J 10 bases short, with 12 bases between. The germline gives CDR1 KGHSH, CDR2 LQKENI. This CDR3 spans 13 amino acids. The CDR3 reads CASSPSERGKLFF. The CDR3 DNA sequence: TGTGCCAGCTCACCCTCCGAAAGGGGAAAACTGTTTTTT.

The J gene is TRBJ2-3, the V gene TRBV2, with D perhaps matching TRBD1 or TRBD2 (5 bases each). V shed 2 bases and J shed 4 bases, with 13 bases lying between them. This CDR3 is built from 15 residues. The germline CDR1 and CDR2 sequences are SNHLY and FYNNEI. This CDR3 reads CASSEHGGRADTQYF. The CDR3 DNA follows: TGTGCCAGCAGTGAACATGGGGGTAGGGCAGATACGCAGTATTTT.

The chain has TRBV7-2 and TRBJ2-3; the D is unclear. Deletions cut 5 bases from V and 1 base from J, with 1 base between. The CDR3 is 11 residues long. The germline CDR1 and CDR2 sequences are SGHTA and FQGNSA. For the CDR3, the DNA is TGTGCCAGCAGCCGCACAGATACGCAGTATTTT. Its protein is CASSRTDTQYF.

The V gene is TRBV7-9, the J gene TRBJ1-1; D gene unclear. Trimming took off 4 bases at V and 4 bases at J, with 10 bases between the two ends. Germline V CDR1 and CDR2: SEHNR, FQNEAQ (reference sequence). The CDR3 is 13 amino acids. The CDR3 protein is CASSSHPGTEAFF. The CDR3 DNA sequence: TGTGCCAGCAGCTCACATCCGGGCACTGAAGCTTTCTTT.

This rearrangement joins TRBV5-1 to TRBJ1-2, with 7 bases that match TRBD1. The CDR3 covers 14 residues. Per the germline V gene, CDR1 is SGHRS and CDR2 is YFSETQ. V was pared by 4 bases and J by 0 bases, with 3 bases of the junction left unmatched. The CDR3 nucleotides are TGCGCCAGCAGCCCGACAGGGTCTAACTATGGCTACACCTTC. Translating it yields CASSPTGSNYGYTF.

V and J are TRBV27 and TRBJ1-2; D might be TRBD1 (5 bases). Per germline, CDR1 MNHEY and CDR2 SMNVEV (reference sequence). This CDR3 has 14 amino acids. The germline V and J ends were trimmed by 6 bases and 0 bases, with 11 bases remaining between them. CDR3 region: CASRATVTNYGYTF. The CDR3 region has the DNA TGTGCCAGCAGGGCGACAGTTACTAACTATGGCTACACCTTC.

The DNA for the CDR3 is TGTGCCAGTAGTACGGGGACAGGCCTAGAAAACACCATATATTTT. Translated: CASSTGTGLENTIYF. This chain links TRBV19 with TRBJ1-3, with 8 bases fitting TRBD1. Germline V lookup: CDR1 LNHDA, CDR2 SQIVND (reference sequence). CDR3 length: 15 residues. The V and J ends lost 4 bases and 6 bases, in that order; junction bases with no gene match: 8.

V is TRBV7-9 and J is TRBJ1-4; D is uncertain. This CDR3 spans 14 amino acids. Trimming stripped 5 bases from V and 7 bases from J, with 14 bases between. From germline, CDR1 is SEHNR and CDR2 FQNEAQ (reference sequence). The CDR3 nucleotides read TGTGCCAGCAGCCCCCGGTGGGGAGGTGAAAAACTGTTTTTT. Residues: CASSPRWGGEKLFF. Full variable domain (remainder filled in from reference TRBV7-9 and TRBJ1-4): DTGVSQNPRHKITKRGQNVTFRCDPISEHNRLYWYRQTLGQGPEFLTYFQNEAQLEKSRLLSDRFSAERPKGSFSTLEIQRTEQGDSAMYLCASSPRWGGEKLFFGSGTQLSVL.

The CDR3, as DNA: TGTGCCAGTAGTAAGGGAGCACAGGGGAGCTCCTACAATGAGCAGTTCTTC. This codes for CASSKGAQGSSYNEQFF. The genes are TRBV19 and TRBJ2-1; 7 bases agree with TRBD1. The V gene's germline CDR1 is LNHDA and CDR2 SQIVND (reference sequence). V lost 4 bases and J lost 0; bases outside the gene matches: 9. The CDR3 is made up of 17 amino acids.

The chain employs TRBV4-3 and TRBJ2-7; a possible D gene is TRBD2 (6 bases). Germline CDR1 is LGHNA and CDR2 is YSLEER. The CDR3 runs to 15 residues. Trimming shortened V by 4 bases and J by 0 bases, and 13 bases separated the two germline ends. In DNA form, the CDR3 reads TGCGCCAGCAGCCCTAGCTACGGGAGCTCCTACGAGCAGTACTTC. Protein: CASSPSYGSSYEQYF.

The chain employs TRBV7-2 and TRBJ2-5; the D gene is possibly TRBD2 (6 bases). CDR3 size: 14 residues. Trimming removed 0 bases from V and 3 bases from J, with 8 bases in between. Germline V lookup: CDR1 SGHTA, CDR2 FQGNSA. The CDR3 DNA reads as TGTGCCAGCAGCTTAGCCGGGAGTAAAGAGACCCAGTACTTC. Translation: CASSLAGSKETQYF.

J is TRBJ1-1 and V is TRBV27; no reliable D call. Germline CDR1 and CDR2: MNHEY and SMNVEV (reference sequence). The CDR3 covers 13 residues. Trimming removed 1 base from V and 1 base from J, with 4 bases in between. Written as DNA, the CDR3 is TGTGCCAGCAGTTTATACAAGAACACTGAAGCTTTCTTT. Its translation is CASSLYKNTEAFF.